The T cell receptor (beta chain) described here comes from a study of identical twins listed by TCRdb under 2016. Background for the entire study: The study deep-sequenced TCR alpha and beta repertoires from monozygotic twins, unrelated adults of various ages and cord blood to test whether fetal clonotypes persist. To rule out contamination, replicate twin experiments were performed at different times with different library preparation protocols. Study-level results and caveats: Because the same donors could not be followed over many years, the conclusions relied on cross-sectional statistical analysis. Out-of-frame TCR alpha sequences shared between twins showed an excess of low generation-probability sequences compared with coincidental sharing between unrelated individuals. Invariant T cells such as MAIT and iNKT could partly confound zero-insertion analyses, though diverse VJ usage argued against this for most clonotypes. Abundant cord blood beta clonotypes carried fewer insertions; young adult naive repertoires showed a weaker similar trend, while memory repertoires showed none. Excess twin sharing in beta out-of-frame sequences was weaker because fewer shared sequences lowered the signal-to-noise ratio. In monozygotic twins, out-of-frame TCR alpha sharing was systematically underestimated by recombination models, although the models agreed with sharing between unrelated individuals.

Libraries were made using 5' RACE. Sequenced using an Illumina HiSeq 2000. Template switching introduced a universal primer binding site; the final cDNA contained a unique molecular identifier, enabling accurate counting of TCR cDNA molecules. Specific primers in the conserved constant-segment region were used to synthesize first-strand cDNA for TCR alpha and beta chains. To control for contamination, every cDNA library carried two barcodes: a SMART-Mk sample barcode plus Illumina barcodes. TruSeq adapter sequences along with Illumina sample barcodes were introduced in two successive PCR steps. The TCR alpha and beta cDNA libraries were sequenced on the Illumina HiSeq platform using custom primers. The paper's processing steps were these. MiGEC was used to process raw reads and extract unique molecular identifiers, and MiXCR was used to find CDR3 positions. For each individual, recombination models were inferred using an EM algorithm with the repgenHMM and IGoR tools. The tcR package in R was used for shared clonotype analysis, with sharing normalized by the product of cloneset sizes. Out-of-frame nonproductive sequences were analyzed to study raw recombination free of thymic and clonal selection effects. TCRdb redid the processing of the public reads, applying fastp at Q25 and MiXCR, and retained in-frame beta chains. Every CDR3 protein is listed once, alongside the most common genes and DNA of its rows. For this entry, the V and J calls and clone size follow TCRdb and not the study's own pipeline. The sample table contains a few hundred thousand distinct CDR3 sequences; only one count was recorded for around 9.7% of them. The top ten hold roughly 7% of the sample.

All donors were healthy Caucasians. The twin cohort comprised three pairs of female monozygotic twins, all aged roughly 18 to 30 years. Positive isolation kits from Invitrogen were used to isolate CD4+ and CD8+ T cell populations. This clonotype came up a few times. Its target antigen remains unknown. The input lacks base qualities; no much larger clone sits a single base away. The CDR3 sequence holds 13 residues, the cysteine and phenylalanine included. The entry retains the CDR3 DNA only, 39 bases that are in frame from base 1. The germline ends are 9 bases apart after V is trimmed by 0 bases and J by 4 bases. CDR1 and CDR2 were assigned from the germline V gene (reference sequence) as GTSNPN and SVGIG. The sample also formed part of further work on yellow fever vaccine responses in identical twins. As the second publication notes: The T cell response to vaccination in identical twins was reported by the authors to appear partly convergent and partly personalized. Focusing on identical twins, the study followed the T cell clones that responded to the vaccine, and did so with precision.

Here the chain combines TRBV30 and TRBJ2-5, with the D call perhaps TRBD1 or TRBD2, each one matching 5 bases. Material: CD8+ T cells sorted from blood. This receptor was obtained from a woman aged 18-29 years in good health. Here is the DNA: TGTGCCTGGAGTGTTTCGGGGCGAGAGACCCAGTACTTC. This translates into CAWSVSGRETQYF. The CDR3 plus the reference TRBV30 and TRBJ2-5 genes for the other parts give the full variable domain: SQTIHQWPATLVQPVGSPLSLECTVEGTSNPNLYWYRQAAGRGLQLLFYSVGIGQISSEVPQNLSASRPQDRQFILSSKKLLLSDSGFYLCAWSVSGRETQYFGPGTRLLVL.